These 13 T cell receptor beta chains were all obtained from the same sample, sequenced in a study of shared T cell receptors in the human thymus. Assay: immunoSEQ multiplex PCR; the TCRdb copy retains only in-frame clones and omits some. The sample yields roughly 660,000 clones, around 87% seen once. These same records also appear under a second study, on human thymus T cells.

The sample consisted of thymocytes. Source of these receptors: a boy younger than two with a congenital heart defect.

V usage is TRBV19 and J usage is TRBJ2-7; D perhaps matches TRBD2 (5 bases). CDR1 and CDR2 (germline): LNHDA, SQIVND (reference sequence). The CDR3 contains 13 residues. Trimming removed 5 bases at V and 7 bases at J, with 15 bases between. This CDR3 is CASSLGPPGEQYF. The DNA for the CDR3 is TGTGCCAGTAGTCTCGGTCCCCCGGGGGAGCAGTACTTC.

V is TRBV7-6 and J is TRBJ1-2, with no clear D. V was pared by 5 bases and J by 5 bases, with 21 bases between. This CDR3 spans 16 amino acids. CDR1 is SGHVS and CDR2 is FNYEAQ in the germline V gene. The CDR3 DNA follows: TGTGCCAGCAGCCCCTCCCCAGCAGTCTCGGGATATGGCTACACCTTC. It yields the protein CASSPSPAVSGYGYTF.

The V and J genes are TRBV25-1 and TRBJ1-1; maybe TRBD1 (5 bases). This CDR3 has 16 residues. V was pared by 1 base and J by 4 bases, with 16 bases between. Germline lookup yields CDR1 MGHDK and CDR2 SYGVNS. Written as DNA, the CDR3 is TGTGCCAGCAGTGAATTCCCTCCCACGGGGGGCACTGAAGCTTTCTTT. The encoded protein is CASSEFPPTGGTEAFF.

The chain is built from TRBV14 and TRBJ2-7; perhaps TRBD1 as D (6 bases). Germline CDR1 and CDR2: SGHDN and FVKESK. The V gene lost 4 bases and the J gene lost 2 bases, with 12 bases spanning the gap. The CDR3 contains 14 residues. Here the CDR3 reads CASSPGQITYEQYF. CDR3 nucleotide sequence: TGTGCCAGCAGCCCGGGACAAATAACCTACGAGCAGTACTTC.

The CDR3 loop reads CAISESWGRTEAFF. In nucleotides, the CDR3 is TGTGCCATCAGTGAGTCTTGGGGGAGGACTGAAGCTTTCTTT. The chain carries TRBV10-3 and TRBJ1-1; D might be TRBD1 (5 bases). This CDR3 is 14 amino acids long. Trimming left V 0 bases short and J 5 bases short, with 10 bases between. Looked up from germline, CDR1 is ENHRY and CDR2 is SYGVKD.

This chain uses TRBV5-5 with TRBJ2-7; D is perhaps TRBD1 (5 bases). Looked up from germline, CDR1 is SGHKS and CDR2 is YYEKEE (reference sequence). V was clipped by 0 bases and J by 2 bases, with 12 bases between them. CDR3 size: 15 residues. The CDR3 bases are TGTGCCAGCAGCTTGGGGGCAGGGCGAACCTACGAGCAGTACTTC. Its translation: CASSLGAGRTYEQYF.

The chain joins TRBV6-5 to TRBJ1-2, with 10 nucleotides matching TRBD1. CDR1 is MNHEY, CDR2 SVGAGI, per germline. The V gene end was trimmed by 4 bases and the J gene end by 7 bases; junction bases not matched to a gene: 9. CDR3 size: 15 residues. The CDR3 coding sequence is TGTGCCAGCAGTTCCACCTTCGACAGGGGGCCTGGCTACACCTTC. It translates to CASSSTFDRGPGYTF.

This sequence joins TRBV4-2 and TRBJ2-7; 8 positions agree with TRBD1. Unmatched junction bases numbered 7, after V lost 0 bases and J lost 0 bases. Germline assignment: CDR1 LGHNA and CDR2 YNFKEQ. The CDR3 is made up of 17 amino acids. The CDR3 coding sequence is TGTGCCAGCAGCCAAGAGGAAAGGGACAGGAGCTCCTACGAGCAGTACTTC. It specifies CASSQEERDRSSYEQYF.

V usage is TRBV19 and J usage is TRBJ2-7, with a possible D match to TRBD1 (6 bases). This CDR3 contains 14 residues. Trimming left V 7 bases short and J 2 bases short, with 15 bases between. Germline V gene data show CDR1 as LNHDA and CDR2 as SQIVND (reference sequence). The CDR3 protein is CASITGQGTYEQYF. The CDR3 DNA reads TGTGCCAGTATCACGGGACAAGGGACCTACGAGCAGTACTTC. Combining the CDR3 with reference TRBV19 and TRBJ2-7 gives the whole variable domain DGGITQSPKYLFRKEGQNVTLSCEQNLNHDAMYWYRQDPGQGLRLIYYSQIVNDFQKGDIAEGYSVSREKKESFPLTVTSAQKNPTAFYLCASITGQGTYEQYFGPGTRLTVT.

This rearrangement joins TRBV5-6 to TRBJ2-7, with a weak D call TRBD2 (6 bases). This CDR3 has 14 amino acids. Trimming shortened V by 0 bases and J by 4 bases, and 11 bases separated the two germline ends. Germline-derived CDR1 and CDR2 are SGHDT and YYEEEE. CDR3 nucleotides: TGTGCCAGCAGCTTGGGGAGGGGATCTTACGAGCAGTACTTC. This encodes CASSLGRGSYEQYF.

CDR3 protein: CSVALTLAGGPDTQYF. The CDR3 DNA reads TGCAGCGTCGCTCTTACACTAGCGGGAGGGCCGGATACGCAGTATTTT. The chain joins TRBV29-1 to TRBJ2-3; TRBD2 matches 13 bases. V shed 6 bases, J shed 6 bases, and the junction held 12 bases outside the gene matches. Germline V gene sequence: CDR1 SQVTM, CDR2 ANQGSEA. The CDR3 is made up of 16 amino acids.

The chain uses TRBV21-1 and TRBJ1-2; the D call TRBD1 from the table was never checked on the DNA. TRBV21-1 is labeled a pseudogene. The CDR3 contains 12 residues. The CDR3 here is CASTVGQPGYTF. DNA of the CDR3: TGTGCCAGCACCGTCGGACAGCCTGGCTACACCTTC.

V gene TRBV4-1 combines with J gene TRBJ2-3; 7 bases are shared with TRBD1. Germline CDR1 is MGHRA and CDR2 is YSYEKL. This CDR3 region has 16 residues. Trimming removed 2 bases from V and 1 base from J; junction bases left unmatched: 6. The CDR3 protein is CASSQRQGLGTDTQYF. The CDR3 region has the DNA TGCGCCAGCAGCCAAAGACAGGGATTGGGCACAGATACGCAGTATTTT.